This T cell receptor (beta chain) was recovered during a study of T cells in Graves' hyperthyroidism and ophthalmopathy. General study points: Within blood appeared most thyroid clonotypes that had expanded above 0.001.

This clonotype was recorded many times. What it binds is unknown. Clinical Activity Scores of at least 3, NOSPECS grades of at least 4 and durations under 3 months characterized ophthalmopathy patients. TCR beta CDR3 sequences were amplified from RNA transcripts. Using the HTBI primer set, a first-round RT-PCR was run on the TCR CDR3. TCRdb redid the calling of the multiplex PCR reads with MiXCR, one entry per CDR3 protein. The table records approximately 610,000 distinct CDR3 sequences, about 15% of them present only once. The CDR3 is 15 amino acids. With 5 bases removed from V and 4 bases from J, the gap between germline ends came to 12 bases. The germline gives CDR1 MNHEY, CDR2 SVGAGI.

The rearrangement joins TRBV6-5 to TRBJ1-6; weak D call: TRBD1 (6 bases). The receptor's source is a woman in her 40s with Graves' ophthalmopathy. The sample taken for sequencing was blood. Written as DNA, the CDR3 is TGTGCCAGCAGTACCGAGACAGGATATAATTCACCCCTCCACTTT. Its protein product is CASSTETGYNSPLHF.